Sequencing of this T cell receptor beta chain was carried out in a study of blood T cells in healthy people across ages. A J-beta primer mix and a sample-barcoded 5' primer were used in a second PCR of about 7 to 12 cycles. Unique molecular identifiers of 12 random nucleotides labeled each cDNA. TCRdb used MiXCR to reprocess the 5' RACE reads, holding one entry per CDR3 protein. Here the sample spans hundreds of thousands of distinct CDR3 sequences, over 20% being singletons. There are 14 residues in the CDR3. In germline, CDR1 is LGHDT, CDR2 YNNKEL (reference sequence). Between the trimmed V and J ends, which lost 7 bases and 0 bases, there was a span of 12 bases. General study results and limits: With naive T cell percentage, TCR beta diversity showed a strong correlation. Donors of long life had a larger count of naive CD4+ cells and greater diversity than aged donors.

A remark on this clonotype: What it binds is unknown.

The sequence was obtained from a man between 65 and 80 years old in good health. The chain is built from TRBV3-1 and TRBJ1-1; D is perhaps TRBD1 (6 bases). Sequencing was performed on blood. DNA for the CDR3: TGTGCCAGCACCTACCAGGGGTTGAACACTGAAGCTTTCTTT. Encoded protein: CASTYQGLNTEAFF.